This T cell receptor beta chain was captured in a study of blood T cells in healthy people across ages. Primers used in a second PCR of about 7 to 11 cycles were a sample-barcoded 5' primer and a J-beta primer mix. Every sample gave at least 3 million paired-end reads containing CDR3. Using its own MiXCR run on the 5' RACE reads, TCRdb lists one record per CDR3 protein. The table has approximately 700,000 distinct CDR3 sequences, about 34% seen once; the top ten hold 15%. Broader study findings: PBMCs that were unsorted prevented a conclusive naive versus antigen-experienced comparison.

As concerns this clonotype: The antigen is undetermined.

The CDR3 length is 15 residues. Germline-derived CDR1 and CDR2 are LGHDT and YNNKEL (reference sequence). The V end lost 4 bases, the J end lost 6 bases, and 13 bases lay between the germline ends. The rearrangement joins TRBV3-1 to TRBJ1-6; D uncertain. Specimen: blood. This TCR was recovered from a woman of 80 years or more in good health. The CDR3 bases are TGTGCCAGCAGCCTGGTTGACACCCTTAATTCACCCCTCCACTTT. Its protein product is CASSLVDTLNSPLHF.